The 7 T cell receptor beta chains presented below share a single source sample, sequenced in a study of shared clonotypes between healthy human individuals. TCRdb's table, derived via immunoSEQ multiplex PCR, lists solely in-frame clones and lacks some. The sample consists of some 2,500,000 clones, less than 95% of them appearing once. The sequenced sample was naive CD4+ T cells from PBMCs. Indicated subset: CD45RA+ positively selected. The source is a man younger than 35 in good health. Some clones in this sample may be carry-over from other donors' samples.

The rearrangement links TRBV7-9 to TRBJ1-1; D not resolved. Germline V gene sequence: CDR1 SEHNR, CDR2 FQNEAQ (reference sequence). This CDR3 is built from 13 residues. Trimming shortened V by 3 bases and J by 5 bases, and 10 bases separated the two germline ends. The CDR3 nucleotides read TGTGCCAGCAGCTTTAGGCTCGAGACTGAAGCTTTCTTT. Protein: CASSFRLETEAFF.

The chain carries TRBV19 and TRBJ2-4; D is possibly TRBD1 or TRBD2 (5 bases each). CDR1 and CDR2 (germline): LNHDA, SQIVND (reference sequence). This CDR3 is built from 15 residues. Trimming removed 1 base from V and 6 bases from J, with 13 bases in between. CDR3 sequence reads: CASSIAGASGNIQYF. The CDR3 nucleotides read TGTGCCAGTAGTATAGCCGGGGCCTCTGGAAACATTCAGTACTTC.

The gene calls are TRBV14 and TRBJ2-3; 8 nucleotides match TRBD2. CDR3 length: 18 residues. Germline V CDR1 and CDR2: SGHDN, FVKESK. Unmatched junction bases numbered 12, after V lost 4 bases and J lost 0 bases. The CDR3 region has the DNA TGTGCCAGCAGCCCCCTCAACCGGGCTAGCGGGAGCACAGATACGCAGTATTTT. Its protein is CASSPLNRASGSTDTQYF.

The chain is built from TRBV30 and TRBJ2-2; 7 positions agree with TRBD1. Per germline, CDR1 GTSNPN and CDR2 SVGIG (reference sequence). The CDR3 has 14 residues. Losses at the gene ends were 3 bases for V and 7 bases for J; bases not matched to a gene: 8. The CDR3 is CAWSSRGQSGELFF. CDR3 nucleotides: TGTGCCTGGAGCTCGAGGGGGCAAAGCGGGGAGCTGTTTTTT. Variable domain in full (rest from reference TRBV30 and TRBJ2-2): SQTIHQWPATLVQPVGSPLSLECTVEGTSNPNLYWYRQAAGRGLQLLFYSVGIGQISSEVPQNLSASRPQDRQFILSSKKLLLSDSGFYLCAWSSRGQSGELFFGEGSRLTVL.

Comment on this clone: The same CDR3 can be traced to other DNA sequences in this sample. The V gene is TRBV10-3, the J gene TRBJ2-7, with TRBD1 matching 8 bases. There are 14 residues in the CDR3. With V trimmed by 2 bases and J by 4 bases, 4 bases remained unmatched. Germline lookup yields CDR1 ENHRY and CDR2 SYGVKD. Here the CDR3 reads CAISEGQGPYEQYF. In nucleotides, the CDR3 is TGTGCCATCAGTGAGGGACAGGGACCGTACGAGCAGTACTTC.

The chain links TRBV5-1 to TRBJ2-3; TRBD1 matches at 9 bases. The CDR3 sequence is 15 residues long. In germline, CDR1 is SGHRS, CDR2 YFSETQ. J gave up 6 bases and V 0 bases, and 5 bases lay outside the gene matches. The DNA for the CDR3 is TGCGCCAGCAGCTTGGCCGGGACAGGGATTGATACGCAGTATTTT. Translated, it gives CASSLAGTGIDTQYF.

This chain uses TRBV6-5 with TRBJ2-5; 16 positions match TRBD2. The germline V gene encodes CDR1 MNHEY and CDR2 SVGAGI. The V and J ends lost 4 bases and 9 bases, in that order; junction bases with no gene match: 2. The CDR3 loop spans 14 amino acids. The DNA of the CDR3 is TGTGCCAGCAGTTTAGGGACTAGCGGGGGGGCCCAGTACTTC. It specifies CASSLGTSGGAQYF.